This TCR beta chain was recovered during a study of cytotoxic CD8 clonotypes in ibrutinib-treated CLL. With 6 bases removed from V and 2 bases from J, the gap between germline ends came to 16 bases. The CDR3 consists of 15 residues. Germline-derived CDR1 and CDR2 are SGHTA and FQGNSA. Sequencing was performed with immunoSEQ multiplex PCR; in TCRdb, only in-frame clones are kept and a portion is missing. Of some 200,000 clones in the sample, roughly 79% were seen once. The clonotype originates from a human donor with chronic lymphocytic leukemia. The rearrangement links TRBV7-2 to TRBJ2-5, with D possibly being TRBD2 (5 bases). Sequenced here: PBMCs, sampled after 12 months of ibrutinib treatment. Here the CDR3 DNA reads TGTGCCAGCAGTACTCAGGCGGGTCTGCAAGAGACCCAGTACTTC. Translated: CASSTQAGLQETQYF. The full variable domain, in which reference TRBV7-2 and TRBJ2-5 provide the parts outside the CDR3, is GAGVSQSPSNKVTEKGKDVELRCDPISGHTALYWYRQSLGQGLEFLIYFQGNSAPDKSGLPSDRFSAERTGGSVSTLTIQRTQQEDSAVYLCASSTQAGLQETQYFGPGTRLLVL.